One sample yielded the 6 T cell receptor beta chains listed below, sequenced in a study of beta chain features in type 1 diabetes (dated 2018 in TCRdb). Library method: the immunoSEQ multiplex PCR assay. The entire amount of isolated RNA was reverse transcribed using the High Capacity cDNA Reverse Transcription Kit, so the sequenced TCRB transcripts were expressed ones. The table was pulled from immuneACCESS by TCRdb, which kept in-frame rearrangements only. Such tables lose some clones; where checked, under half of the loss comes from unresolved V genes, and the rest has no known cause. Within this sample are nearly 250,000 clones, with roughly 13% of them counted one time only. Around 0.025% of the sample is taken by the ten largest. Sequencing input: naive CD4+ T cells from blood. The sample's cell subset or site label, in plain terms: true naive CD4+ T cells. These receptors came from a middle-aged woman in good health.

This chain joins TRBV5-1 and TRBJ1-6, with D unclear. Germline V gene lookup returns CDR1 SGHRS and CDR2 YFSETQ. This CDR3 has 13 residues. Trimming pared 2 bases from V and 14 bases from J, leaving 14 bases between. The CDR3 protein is CASSFSTRGALHF. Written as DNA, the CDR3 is TGCGCCAGCAGCTTCTCCACTAGAGGAGCCCTCCACTTT. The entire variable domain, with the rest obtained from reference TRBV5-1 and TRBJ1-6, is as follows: KAGVTQTPRYLIKTRGQQVTLSCSPISGHRSVSWYQQTPGQGLQFLFEYFSETQRNKGNFPGRFSGRQFSNSRSEMNVSTLELGDSALYLCASSFSTRGALHFGNGTRLTVT.

Here the CDR3 DNA reads TGCGCCAGCAGCATAACAGGGGGCCGCCAGCCCCAGCATTTT. Residues: CASSITGGRQPQHF. This rearrangement joins TRBV5-1 to TRBJ1-5; 9 nucleotides align to TRBD1. V lost 4 bases and J lost 7; bases outside the gene matches: 6. Germline lookup yields CDR1 SGHRS and CDR2 YFSETQ. CDR3 size: 14 residues.

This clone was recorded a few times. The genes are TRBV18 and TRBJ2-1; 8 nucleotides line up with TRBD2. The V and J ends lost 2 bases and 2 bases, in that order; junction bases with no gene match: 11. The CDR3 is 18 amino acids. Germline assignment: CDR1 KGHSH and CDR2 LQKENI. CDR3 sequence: CASSPFRRGLGAYNEQFF. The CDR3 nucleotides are TGTGCCAGCTCACCATTTCGCCGGGGACTAGGGGCCTACAATGAGCAGTTCTTC. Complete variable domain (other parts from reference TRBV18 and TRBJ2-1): NAGVMQNPRHLVRRRGQEARLRCSPMKGHSHVYWYRQLPEEGLKFMVYLQKENIIDESGMPKERFSAEFPKEGPSILRIQQVVRGDSAAYFCASSPFRRGLGAYNEQFFGPGTRLTVL.

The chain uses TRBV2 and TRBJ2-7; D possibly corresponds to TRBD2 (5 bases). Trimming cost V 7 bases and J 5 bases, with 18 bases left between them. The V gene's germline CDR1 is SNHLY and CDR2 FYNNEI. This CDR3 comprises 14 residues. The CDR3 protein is CASTPTGIANEQYF. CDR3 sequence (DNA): TGTGCCAGCACCCCGACGGGGATCGCCAACGAGCAGTACTTC.

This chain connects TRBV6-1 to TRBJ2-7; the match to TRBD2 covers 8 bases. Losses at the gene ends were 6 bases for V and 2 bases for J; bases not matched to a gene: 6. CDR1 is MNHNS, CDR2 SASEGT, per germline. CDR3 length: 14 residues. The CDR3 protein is CASSPSGGPYEQYF. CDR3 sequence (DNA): TGTGCCAGCAGCCCAAGCGGGGGACCCTACGAGCAGTACTTC.

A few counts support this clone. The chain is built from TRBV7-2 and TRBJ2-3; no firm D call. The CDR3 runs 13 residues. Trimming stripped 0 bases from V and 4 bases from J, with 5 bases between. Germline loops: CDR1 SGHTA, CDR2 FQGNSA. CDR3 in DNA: TGTGCCAGCAGCTTAGCGCGTGCAGATACGCAGTATTTT. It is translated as CASSLARADTQYF.